The entry that follows covers one TCR beta chain sequence. Its antigen is not known. The CDR3 spans 12 residues. In germline, CDR1 is LNHDA, CDR2 SQIVND (reference sequence). Trimming removed 2 bases from V and 10 bases from J, with 11 bases in between. The data were obtained in a study of follicular helper T cells after annual influenza vaccination. Sequencing of TCRB used Survey level resolution. Using immunoSEQ multiplex PCR, the repertoire was profiled, and TCRdb retains in-frame clones only, with some absent. The sample has some 9,000 clones, about 77% seen once. Points from the study as a whole: ICOS-CD38- cTfh most often held earlier Day 7 ICOS+CD38+ clones.

The time point here: 2014-2015 season, pre-vaccination. Adults received seasonal inactivated influenza vaccine, with sorted blood CD4 subsets sequenced before and after. Donors with HIV/AIDS, active malignancy, immunomodulators or active illness were excluded. The rearrangement links TRBV19 to TRBJ1-1; D remains ambiguous. The TCR originated in an adult who received the influenza vaccine. Sequenced here: CXCR5+ CD38- circulating T follicular helper cells from blood, sampled on the day of influenza vaccination. Subset indicated: circulating Tfh, non-naive CD4+CXCR5+PD-1+ (ICOS+CD38+ or ICOS-CD38-). The CDR3 here is CASSIPTRGAFF. CDR3 coding DNA: TGTGCCAGTAGTATACCCACCCGGGGAGCTTTCTTT.